These 18 T cell receptor beta chains were sequenced from one sample in a study of cytomegalovirus exposure and HLA in healthy donors. PCR was performed using 60 Vbeta and 13 Jbeta primers. Sequencing used immunoSEQ multiplex PCR; TCRdb keeps in-frame clones, though not all of them. Of around 190,000 clones detected, approximately 75% appear once; the ten largest clones hold about 4.6%. Specimen: PBMCs. Every receptor here comes from a man aged 25-45 years in good health and CMV-seropositive.

This clone showed up just once. V gene TRBV19 combines with J gene TRBJ2-3; 10 nucleotides agree with TRBD2. The CDR3 covers 15 residues. With 5 bases clipped from V and 5 bases from J, the junction kept 7 bases outside the gene matches. CDR1 is LNHDA and CDR2 is SQIVND in the germline V gene (reference sequence). CDR3 sequence (DNA): TGTGCCAGTAGTCTTGAGCGGGAGGGCCAAGATACGCAGTATTTT. Amino acids: CASSLEREGQDTQYF.

This chain uses TRBV25-1 with TRBJ2-1; a weak D match, TRBD2 (5 bases). V was trimmed by 5 bases and J by 9 bases, leaving 14 bases between them. The CDR3 runs 13 residues. From germline, CDR1 is MGHDK and CDR2 SYGVNS. The CDR3 nucleotides read TGTGCCAGCAGTAGCGCCGGAGGATTTGAGCAGTTCTTC. Its translation: CASSSAGGFEQFF.

This clone was found a few times. V gene TRBV4-1 combines with J gene TRBJ2-5, with D tentatively TRBD2 (6 bases). Germline V gene data show CDR1 as MGHRA and CDR2 as YSYEKL. V was clipped by 4 bases and J by 5 bases, with 14 bases between them. The CDR3 sequence is 14 residues long. CDR3 nucleotides: TGCGCCAGCAGCCGCTCTCGGGACTCCGAGACCCAGTACTTC. Translating it yields CASSRSRDSETQYF.

The chain employs TRBV7-3 and TRBJ2-1; 9 bases map to TRBD2. The germline CDR1 and CDR2 sequences are SGHTA and FQGTGA. The ends lost 5 bases at V and 10 bases at J; junction bases unmatched: 18. The CDR3 extends over 17 amino acids. As DNA, the CDR3 is TGTGCCAGCAGCCAATACACACCGGGACTAGCAGGTTCGGAGCAGTTCTTC. Protein sequence: CASSQYTPGLAGSEQFF.

The rearrangement uses TRBV7-2 and TRBJ1-4, with D hard to call. The CDR3 length is 15 residues. Germline V lookup: CDR1 SGHTA, CDR2 FQGNSA. Trimming pared 2 bases from V and 1 base from J, leaving 8 bases between. The CDR3 here is CASSLFGRTNEKLFF. CDR3 DNA: TGTGCCAGCAGCTTATTCGGGAGAACTAATGAAAAACTGTTTTTT.

V gene TRBV4-1 combines with J gene TRBJ2-7, with D maybe TRBD2 (5 bases). Trimming shortened V by 1 base and J by 4 bases, and 11 bases separated the two germline ends. The CDR3 runs 14 residues. CDR1 is MGHRA and CDR2 is YSYEKL in the germline V gene. CDR3 in DNA: TGCGCCAGCAGCCAAGGGTTTAGCGATTACGAGCAGTACTTC. Amino acid sequence: CASSQGFSDYEQYF.

The chain links TRBV7-9 to TRBJ2-5; 8 bases line up with TRBD1. Looked up from germline, CDR1 is SEHNR and CDR2 is FQNEAQ (reference sequence). J gave up 4 bases and V 5 bases, and 3 bases lay outside the gene matches. The CDR3 is 13 residues long. CDR3 DNA: TGTGCCAGCAGCCCAGGGGGCGCAGAGACCCAGTACTTC. Protein sequence: CASSPGGAETQYF.

The chain couples TRBV27 to TRBJ1-1; 10 bases are a match to TRBD1. CDR3 length: 14 amino acids. The germline gives CDR1 MNHEY, CDR2 SMNVEV (reference sequence). V shed 5 bases, J shed 11 bases, and the junction held 11 bases outside the gene matches. CDR3 nucleotides: TGTGCCAGCAGTCTCCAGACAGGGGGCGTTAATGCTTTCTTT. It codes for CASSLQTGGVNAFF.

This clone was seen only once. This chain's CDR3 is CASSSGGSAIGEKLFF. CDR3 coding DNA: TGCGCCAGCAGCTCAGGGGGCTCTGCCATTGGGGAAAAACTGTTTTTT. The chain links TRBV5-1 to TRBJ1-4, with 8 bases that match TRBD1. Germline CDR1 and CDR2: SGHRS and YFSETQ. This CDR3 spans 16 amino acids. V shed 3 bases and J 8 bases; nucleotides not matched to a gene: 12.

This clone was counted only a few times. The rearrangement joins TRBV29-1 to TRBJ2-7; D may be TRBD2 (6 bases). Germline V gives CDR1 SQVTM, CDR2 ANQGSEA. Deletions cut 3 bases from V and 7 bases from J, with 13 bases between. The CDR3 spans 12 residues. CDR3 in DNA: TGCAGCGTTGACGGGGCAGGGAGGGAGCAGTACTTC. Amino acid sequence: CSVDGAGREQYF.

This clone has just a few counts. The genes are TRBV7-2 and TRBJ2-3; 12 positions match TRBD2. The CDR3 has 18 amino acids. The germline CDR1 and CDR2 sequences are SGHTA and FQGNSA. V lost 5 bases to trimming and J lost 0 bases; unmatched junction nucleotides: 9. The CDR3 DNA is TGTGCCAGCAGCCGGACCTCACTAGCGGGGGGTAGCACAGATACGCAGTATTTT. It codes for CASSRTSLAGGSTDTQYF.

The gene calls are TRBV4-3 and TRBJ2-7, with 10 bases that match TRBD1. This CDR3 comprises 15 residues. In germline, CDR1 is LGHNA, CDR2 YSLEER. The ends lost 0 bases at V and 5 bases at J; junction bases unmatched: 4. The CDR3 loop reads CASSQEGTGVDEQYF. The CDR3 DNA is TGCGCCAGCAGCCAAGAAGGGACAGGGGTCGACGAGCAGTACTTC.

This clone has more than one count but fewer than ten. The rearrangement links TRBV4-3 to TRBJ1-1; D not certain. V was trimmed by 1 base and J by 1 base, leaving 4 bases between them. Looked up from germline, CDR1 is LGHNA and CDR2 is YSLEER. The CDR3 runs to 13 residues. CDR3 sequence: CASSQAGNTEAFF. As DNA, the CDR3 is TGCGCCAGCAGCCAAGCCGGGAACACTGAAGCTTTCTTT.

Of note for this clone: The junction does not match germline at one end; this may be a read error. The V call is TRBV2, the J call TRBJ2-2; 16 bases agree with TRBD2. The CDR3 spans 19 residues. The germline V gene has CDR1 SNHLY and CDR2 FYNNEI. CDR3 amino acids: CAGSKGLAGGPMNTGELFF. CDR3 nucleotide sequence: TGTGCCGGCAGTAAGGGACTAGCGGGGGGGCCGATGAACACCGGGGAGCTGTTTTTT.

In its sample, this clone was seen a few times. The chain is built from TRBV7-8 and TRBJ2-1, with 9 bases aligning to TRBD2. Germline V gene sequence: CDR1 SGHVS, CDR2 FQNEAQ. The CDR3 covers 12 residues. With 6 bases clipped from V and 9 bases from J, the junction kept 3 bases outside the gene matches. CDR3 in amino acids: CASSHSGSEQFF. In nucleotides, the CDR3 is TGTGCCAGCAGTCATAGCGGGAGTGAGCAGTTCTTC.

This chain uses TRBV19 with TRBJ2-7, with D unresolved. V lost 1 base and J 0 bases, leaving 4 bases between the germline ends. Germline loops: CDR1 LNHDA, CDR2 SQIVND (reference sequence). This CDR3 has 13 residues. The CDR3 sequence is CASSIGGSYEQYF. In DNA form, the CDR3 reads TGTGCCAGTAGTATAGGCGGCTCCTACGAGCAGTACTTC.

The genes are TRBV10-3 and TRBJ2-5, with TRBD2 matching 11 bases. Germline assignment: CDR1 ENHRY and CDR2 SYGVKD. The CDR3 runs 16 residues. V was pared by 2 bases and J by 1 base, with 3 bases of the junction left unmatched. The CDR3 DNA follows: TGTGCCATCAGTGAGCGGCTAGCGGGGGGCCAAGAGACCCAGTACTTC. Translated: CAISERLAGGQETQYF.

This clone was counted between two and nine times. This rearrangement joins TRBV5-6 to TRBJ1-1; D is possibly TRBD1 (6 bases). The germline V gene encodes CDR1 SGHDT and CDR2 YYEEEE. Trimming took 3 bases from V and 8 from J, leaving 20 bases between them. This CDR3 region has 15 residues. CDR3 DNA: TGTGCCAGCAGCTCGACAAGCAGGGGCCTGTTGGAAGCTTTCTTT. Protein product: CASSSTSRGLLEAFF.